These T cell receptor beta chains were read from a single sample in a study of T-cell reconstitution after alpha-beta-depleted transplantation in children. TCRdb independently ran MiXCR on the PCR reads; one entry per CDR3 protein. There are around 500,000 distinct CDR3 sequences in the sample; more than 20% occur only once, and roughly 14% lies in the top ten. This material consisted of PBMCs, mostly from graft donor cells, taken 360 days after TCRalphabeta/CD19-depleted stem cell transplant. The receptors were gathered from a boy younger than two who had a stem cell transplant for acute myeloid leukemia, so the T cells may come from the graft donor. Both conserved end residues are trimmed from each CDR3. A D gene is named only where the DNA matches it firmly.

v_call | cdr3_length | d_call | cdr3_aa
TRBV3-1 | 14 | TRBD2 | ASSQGTSYSYNEQF
TRBV20-1 | 11 | NA | SAKGAVRTEAF
TRBV20-1 | 17 | TRBD2 | SARMPGASGGIFTDTQY
TRBV12-3/TRBV12-4 | 13 | NA | ASSLKRSDTGELF
TRBV12-3/TRBV12-4 | 12 | TRBD2 | ASSLSAGVDEQF
TRBV4-3 | 14 | TRBD2 | ASSQGESGGSYEQY
TRBV6-5 | 14 | NA | ASSYTQGLRPDEQF
TRBV12-3/TRBV12-4 | 10 | NA | AVLVGVTEAF
TRBV13 | 12 | NA | ASSRGGAGNEQF
TRBV6-2/TRBV6-3 | 9 | NA | ASKRGYEQY
TRBV6-2/TRBV6-3 | 12 | TRBD1 | ASSYRQGYTEAF
TRBV29-1 | 12 | TRBD1 | SVRTGAYSYEQY
TRBV2 | 12 | TRBD1 | ASVGTGDLETQY
TRBV2 | 8 | NA | ASSRYEQY
TRBV20-1 | 12 | NA | SAQKRTAGNTIY
TRBV20-1 | 13 | NA | SARVETSVYNEQF
TRBV27 | 9 | NA | ASYDNEKLF
TRBV7-2 | 14 | NA | ASSLVAESGANVLT
TRBV6-2/TRBV6-3 | 14 | TRBD2 | ASSYSGAGEAYEQY
TRBV29-1 | 13 | NA | SVPLGRGFLHEQF
TRBV30 | 11 | NA | ALELRTSYEQY
TRBV20-1 | 11 | TRBD2 | SARPSGVNEKF
TRBV28 | 12 | NA | ASSLRGEVTEAF
TRBV20-1 | 13 | NA | SAPAGVGNQETQY
TRBV20-1 | 14 | NA | SARDKGGQLNQPQH
TRBV5-1 | 12 | NA | ASSLPANADTQY
TRBV5-1 | 14 | TRBD1 | ASREGTGGAWETQY
TRBV5-1 | 13 | NA | ASSRGAQGTGELF
TRBV18 | 11 | NA | ASSPPGRAWQF
TRBV6-5 | 11 | NA | ASSYAGYNEQF
TRBV20-1 | 11 | NA | SARRTSNEKLF
TRBV6-5 | 14 | TRBD1 | ASSYSRTGIYNEQF
TRBV4-2 | 13 | NA | ASSPRERNTGELF
TRBV12-3/TRBV12-4 | 16 | TRBD1 | ASSLEGRRGRSNSPLH
TRBV29-1 | 10 | NA | SILEPTGELF
TRBV7-9 | 13 | NA | ASSPSRAVNEKLF
TRBV28 | 10 | NA | ASSKYTDTQY
TRBV29-1 | 13 | NA | SVAGTLANTGELF
TRBV4-3 | 13 | NA | ASSQEQGWREKLF
TRBV20-1 | 13 | TRBD2 | SARVSLAGQDTQY
TRBV29-1 | 11 | TRBD2 | SGGLAGANEQF
TRBV4-3 | 10 | NA | ASSPGSGEQY
TRBV29-1 | 12 | TRBD2 | SVRTSQVLETQY